This entry describes one TCR beta chain. The clone's antigen remains unknown. Base qualities are not at hand, and no much larger clone is one base apart. The germline V gene yields SGHTA for CDR1 and FQGNSA for CDR2. V lost 3 bases and J lost 9 bases, and the count of bases not matched to a germline gene is 5. The CDR3 runs 15 amino acids, cysteine and phenylalanine included. Only CDR3 DNA remains: 45 bases, in frame from the first base. The immunoSEQ Assay, a bias-controlled multiplex PCR, was used to amplify TCRbeta CDR3 regions from genomic DNA. The paper's data handling went like this. Within the assay, amplification of reference gene primers was used to estimate how many nucleated cells each sample contained. Sequence reads were collapsed and filtered to measure the absolute abundance of every unique TCRbeta CDR3 rearrangement. For each sample, productive Simpson clonality was calculated as the square root of Simpson's diversity index over productive rearrangements. As stored in TCRdb, this immuneACCESS dataset retains in-frame rearrangements with V and J assigned. A fraction of the clones does not appear; measured against another copy, unresolved V genes explain less than half of the discrepancy, and the remainder lacks a known reason. The V and J calls and clone size were taken over from that table, and D and trimming were inferred from the DNA. This sample gives more than 400,000 clones in total; about nine tenths of them show up just once. The top ten hold 0.7% of the sample.

This entry is derived from a study of blood T cell repertoires in COVID-19 (dated by TCRdb to 2020 to 2021). Turning to the overall study: Collaborator samples came from the United States, Italy and Spain and covered acute and convalescent phases of COVID-19. The material from the prospective study consisted of cDNA or gDNA derived from T cells, B-cell-depleted T cells, or PBMCs. Deeply sampled blood TCRbeta repertoires from subjects exposed to, actively infected with, or recovered from COVID-19 were included in the dataset. The repertoires were made available in a free public database intended to serve as a resource for research on the immune response to SARS-CoV-2. The samples were drawn from two sources: the first 160 participants of the ongoing ImmuneRACE study, and 1,000 to 1,500 subjects contributed by 6 global collaborators. A de-identified subject ID, COVID-19 status, age in years and sex were almost always included in the sample metadata. HLA class I and class II types, where available, came from metadata supplied by the sample provider rather than from assay-based typing. General findings and caveats noted by the study authors: How much clinical and demographic metadata was included differed by source and by participant, and the metadata was provided uncurated.

Participants in the prospective study were aged 18 to 89 years, lived in about two dozen United States geographic areas, and enrolled through a virtual design. In the prospective study, participants were assigned to cohorts based on the clinical history participants reported in a screening survey and a study questionnaire. Recovered participants in ImmuneRACE Cohort 3 were defined as having two consecutive negative NP/OP PCR tests, clearance from a healthcare professional, or resolution of symptoms. In the prospective study, whole blood, serum and a nasopharyngeal or oropharyngeal swab were collected from each participant by mobile phlebotomists. Prospective study participants could optionally give additional blood draws and questionnaires over a roughly 2-month period. Before DNA extraction, prospective study blood samples were shipped either frozen or at room temperature.

The chain employs TRBV7-2 and TRBJ2-1; 13 nucleotides in the junction match TRBD2. This clonotype was obtained from a woman younger than 30 who had recovered from COVID-19. Sequenced material: PBMCs or T cells enriched from blood (not recorded which). The CDR3 in this case is CASSLRTSGGGEQFF. The DNA sequence follows: TGTGCCAGCAGCTTGAGGACTAGCGGGGGTGGTGAGCAGTTCTTC.